These 14 T cell receptor beta chains originate from one sample sequenced in a study of technical replicates of blood from a few donors. TCRdb's table, derived via immunoSEQ multiplex PCR, lists solely in-frame clones and lacks some. The data show about 97,000 clones, about 95% seen once. The sequencing input was T cells isolated from PBMCs. The source of these receptors is a human donor in good health.

V and J are TRBV5-8 and TRBJ1-2; a weak D match, TRBD1 (5 bases). Germline V gene sequence: CDR1 SGHTS, CDR2 YDEGEE. The V and J ends lost 1 base and 9 bases respectively, with 10 bases between them. This CDR3 is built from 12 residues. The CDR3: CASSLSGLSYTF. The CDR3 nucleotides are TGTGCCAGCAGCTTGTCAGGGCTTAGCTACACCTTC.

J is TRBJ2-7 and V is TRBV30; possibly TRBD2 for D (5 bases). CDR1 is GTSNPN, CDR2 SVGIG, per germline (reference sequence). The CDR3 contains 15 residues. Between the trimmed V and J ends, which lost 4 bases and 0 bases, there was a span of 16 bases. The CDR3 region is CAWTQDWMNSYEQYF. The CDR3 DNA reads as TGTGCCTGGACCCAGGACTGGATGAACTCCTACGAGCAGTACTTC.

The chain links TRBV27 to TRBJ2-5; the match to TRBD1 covers 10 bases. The CDR3 length is 17 residues. Trimming at V came to 3 bases and at J to 5 bases, leaving 12 bases not matched to a gene. Per germline, CDR1 MNHEY and CDR2 SMNVEV (reference sequence). The CDR3 here is CASSFLGTGDPGETQYF. The CDR3 DNA is TGTGCCAGCAGTTTTTTAGGGACAGGGGATCCAGGGGAGACCCAGTACTTC.

V is TRBV6-1 and J is TRBJ2-5; 7 nucleotides match TRBD2. V gave up 0 bases and J gave up 1 base; unmatched junction bases: 8. The CDR3 consists of 17 residues. Germline assignment: CDR1 MNHNS and CDR2 SASEGT. DNA of the CDR3: TGTGCCAGCAGTGAAGCCAGGGCTAGCGGCTTCCAAGAGACCCAGTACTTC. Translation: CASSEARASGFQETQYF.

The genes are TRBV19 and TRBJ1-1; 8 nucleotides agree with TRBD1. V was pared by 3 bases and J by 7 bases, with 7 bases of the junction left unmatched. The CDR3 contains 14 residues. Germline CDR1 reads LNHDA; CDR2 reads SQIVND (reference sequence). CDR3 amino acids: CASSIGQGRDEAFF. In nucleotides, the CDR3 is TGTGCCAGTAGTATTGGACAGGGTAGAGATGAAGCTTTCTTT.

This clone appeared once. V and J are TRBV27 and TRBJ1-1; tentative D call: TRBD1 (5 bases). This CDR3 has 16 amino acids. CDR1 and CDR2 from the germline V gene are MNHEY and SMNVEV (reference sequence). The V and J ends lost 6 bases and 3 bases respectively, with 20 bases between them. CDR3: CASSSSQGLVYTEAFF. CDR3 DNA: TGTGCCAGCAGCTCCTCCCAGGGCCTAGTTTACACTGAAGCTTTCTTT.

CDR3 sequence: CASSFDRGVRYGYTF. CDR3 coding DNA: TGTGCCAGCAGCTTCGACAGGGGAGTGAGGTATGGCTACACCTTC. J is TRBJ1-2 and V is TRBV7-9; 8 bases are shared with TRBD1. The CDR3 is 15 amino acids. Per germline, CDR1 SEHNR and CDR2 FQNEAQ (reference sequence). Trimming took 3 bases from V and 5 from J; bases not matched to a gene: 8.

The rearrangement links TRBV2 to TRBJ2-1; the D is unclear. The CDR3 sequence is 11 residues long. Germline CDR1 SNHLY, CDR2 FYNNEI. V dropped 2 bases and J dropped 9 bases, with 5 bases sitting between them. The CDR3 DNA follows: TGTGCCAGCAGTGAATACGGTGAGCAGTTCTTC. Amino acids: CASSEYGEQFF.

The chain uses TRBV10-1 and TRBJ1-1; D unclear. The CDR3 spans 14 residues. V dropped 4 bases and J dropped 2 bases, with 11 bases sitting between them. Germline V lookup: CDR1 WNHNN, CDR2 SYGVQD (reference sequence). The CDR3 region is CASSAQPVNTEAFF. DNA of the CDR3: TGCGCCAGCAGTGCACAGCCGGTAAACACTGAAGCTTTCTTT.

V gene TRBV2 combines with J gene TRBJ2-1; 7 positions match TRBD2. The V segment lost 3 bases and the J segment 14 bases; nucleotides outside the gene matches: 7. The CDR3 contains 12 residues. CDR1 SNHLY and CDR2 FYNNEI come from the germline V gene. CDR3: CASSDGSGKEFF. In nucleotides, the CDR3 is TGTGCCAGCAGTGACGGAAGCGGGAAGGAGTTCTTC.

V gene TRBV7-3 combines with J gene TRBJ2-1; 7 bases are shared with TRBD2. Losses at the gene ends were 4 bases for V and 6 bases for J; bases not matched to a gene: 6. CDR3 size: 14 residues. CDR1 SGHTA and CDR2 FQGTGA come from the germline V gene. DNA for the CDR3: TGTGCCAGCAGCTGGTCTAGCGGTAGCAATGAGCAGTTCTTC. Protein sequence: CASSWSSGSNEQFF. The full variable domain, rest sourced from reference TRBV7-3 and TRBJ2-1, is GAGVSQTPSNKVTEKGKYVELRCDPISGHTALYWYRQSLGQGPEFLIYFQGTGAADDSGLPNDRFFAVRPEGSVSTLKIQRTERGDSAVYLCASSWSSGSNEQFFGPGTRLTVL.

The chain joins TRBV28 to TRBJ2-5, with 8 positions matching TRBD1. V lost 3 bases, J lost 0 bases, and 9 bases stayed unmatched. Germline V gene lookup returns CDR1 MDHEN and CDR2 SYDVKM. The CDR3 extends over 17 amino acids. The CDR3 region is CASSFQGAKPYQETQYF. The CDR3, as DNA: TGTGCCAGCAGTTTTCAGGGGGCGAAGCCTTACCAAGAGACCCAGTACTTC.

This chain uses TRBV7-2 with TRBJ2-1; TRBD1 matches 8 bases. V lost 5 bases, J lost 9 bases, and 3 bases stayed unmatched. Per the germline V gene, CDR1 is SGHTA and CDR2 is FQGNSA. The CDR3 spans 12 residues. The CDR3 region has the DNA TGTGCCAGCAGCCAAGGGACAGGTGAGCAGTTCTTC. Translating it yields CASSQGTGEQFF.

V and J are TRBV10-1 and TRBJ2-1; D unresolved. Germline values: CDR1 WNHNN, CDR2 SYGVQD (reference sequence). V lost 2 bases and J lost 5, with 7 bases in between. This CDR3 spans 13 amino acids. In DNA, the CDR3 is TGCGCCAGCAGTGAGACTCCGAACAATGAGCAGTTCTTC. Its protein product is CASSETPNNEQFF.